A selection of T cell receptor beta chains follows, all from one sample in a study of graft-versus-host responses after intestinal transplantation. What these receptors recognize is not known. Produced via immunoSEQ multiplex PCR; TCRdb's table is partial and in-frame only. The sample holds about 90,000 clones; roughly 93% are singletons and the top ten take around 0.49%. The sequenced sample was unstimulated CD8+ T cells sorted from spleen or lymph node cells, obtained before intestinal transplant. These receptors were obtained from a human donor who received an intestinal transplant. CDR3s include the opening cysteine and the closing phenylalanine or tryptophan. Fields, in order: D gene, clone size, V gene, CDR3 protein. A D gene is named only where the DNA matches it firmly. Clone size is stated in some rows and not others, as once, few, many or a class when expanded.

-,-,TRBV7-9,CASSLGYYEQYF
TRBD2,-,TRBV14,CASSQDGLAGNNQETQYF
TRBD1,once,TRBV5-4,CASSLSPDRVEKLFF
-,-,TRBV10-3,CAISDLADYEQYF
-,-,TRBV4-1,CASSQEWGRINTEAFF
TRBD1,-,TRBV13,CASSSGTGLSPLHF
TRBD2,-,TRBV7-8,CASSLTSGGYNEQFF
-,-,TRBV4-3,CASSQGGGGYEQYF
-,-,TRBV4-2,CASSQVRGGTEAFF
TRBD2,-,TRBV27,CASSLSGTSFYEQYF
-,-,TRBV27,CASSLAGSGGYTF
-,-,TRBV6-5,CASTLDSGSDNEQFF
-,-,TRBV7-9,CASSSDMHQETQYF
-,-,TRBV9,CASSVDRVSYEQYF
-,-,TRBV11-3,CASSLAERNTEAFF
-,-,TRBV27,CASSLSGGGPYEQYF
-,-,TRBV11-1,CASSVRGQSRTQYF
-,once,TRBV27,CASSLVPTYGYTF
-,-,TRBV30,CAWRSGLRDTQYF
-,-,TRBV5-1,CASSSATGGELFF
TRBD2,-,TRBV28,CASTPPAGVGYNEQFF
TRBD1,-,TRBV4-1,CASSHPTGGVFGNQPQHF
-,-,TRBV19,CASFPQGFDTEAFF
-,-,TRBV30,CAWGTGLPSQPQHF
TRBD1,once,TRBV10-3,CATGQDQETQYF
-,-,TRBV4-1,CASSQVPSYESEQFF
TRBD1,-,TRBV5-8,CASSGYRGVRTEAFF
TRBD1,few,TRBV6-1,CASSPPGTGDTEQYF
TRBD1,-,TRBV7-9,CASSLGQGDSYEQYF
-,-,TRBV30,CAWSLGPVAGEQYF
-,-,TRBV19,CASSSGWGPETQYF
-,-,TRBV19,CATQEYAISNQPQHF
-,-,TRBV4-1,CASSLPGETQYF
TRBD2,-,TRBV29-1,CSVEGMAGGRWEETQYF
-,-,TRBV4-1,CASSQDGDEQFF
TRBD2,-,TRBV4-3,CASSEAGLSDTQYF
-,-,TRBV2,CASNAGPAYNEQFF
TRBD1,-,TRBV7-8,CASSLAWDRMKPQHF
TRBD1,once,TRBV7-9,CASSLGKGDRFYEQYF
TRBD2,-,TRBV4-1,CASSLGLGPGEQYF
-,-,TRBV19,CASSIGGSGSYEQYF
-,-,TRBV2,CASSELAGTGELFF
-,-,TRBV6-5,CASSSWGHGEAFF
-,-,TRBV7-9,CASSLELTGTETQYF
TRBD1,-,TRBV19,CASSMEGAYGYTF
-,-,TRBV27,CASSFGGFSSYNEQFF
-,-,TRBV11-2,CASSSQQGGETQYF
-,-,TRBV7-8,CASRVVDEQYF
TRBD2,-,TRBV6-1,CASSEPPAGGMNEQFF
-,-,TRBV27,CASRSNGELFF
TRBD2,-,TRBV27,CASSLGLAYEQYF
TRBD1,-,TRBV5-4,CASSWETGSYEQYF
TRBD2,-,TRBV4-1,CASSQGTSGTYEQYF
-,-,TRBV29-1,CSVEVDREGDEQFF
TRBD1,once,TRBV6-5,CASSQGGAEHEQYF
-,-,TRBV19,CASSSKSYEQYF
TRBD2,-,TRBV28,CASSLGSGLSSYEQYF
-,-,TRBV16,CASSQWGGAPYNEQFF
TRBD1,-,TRBV5-8,CASSPLMDRGMGSYEQYF
TRBD1,-,TRBV11-2,CASIGTGEPGELFF